The rows below give T cell receptor beta chains drawn from one sample of a study of control samples from healthy donors and cancer patients. The protocol was immunoSEQ multiplex PCR, while the TCRdb copy is restricted to in-frame clones and leaves out a portion. The table has roughly 170,000 clones, approximately 94% seen once; the top ten hold 1.2% to 1.5%. Sequencing used blood. The receptors come from a woman aged 18-29 years in good health. Each CDR3 is given with its conserved first and last residue. A D gene is named only where the DNA matches it firmly. The size field is filled for only some rows; it gives once, few, many or a size class.

v_call	d_call	clone_size	j_call	cdr3_nt	cdr3_aa
TRBV6-6	TRBD2	.	TRBJ2-1	TGTGCCAGCAGCGGGACTACAAATGAGCAGTTCTTC	CASSGTTNEQFF
TRBV12-3/TRBV12-4	.	.	TRBJ1-5	TGTGCCAGCGCGCCCAGACGAGGGGCCCAGCATTTT	CASAPRRGAQHF
TRBV13	.	.	TRBJ2-4	TGTGCCAGCAGCTCAACCCTAGCCAAAAACATTCAGTACTTC	CASSSTLAKNIQYF
TRBV10-2	.	.	TRBJ1-5	TGCGCCAGCAGTGAGTTATCCATGAGGCAGCCCCAGCATTTT	CASSELSMRQPQHF
TRBV3-1/TRBV3-2	.	.	TRBJ1-1	TGTGCCAGCAGCCAGTCCGGTACCAACACTGAAGCTTTCTTT	CASSQSGTNTEAFF
TRBV5-4	TRBD1	.	TRBJ1-3	TGTGCCAGCAGCGAGCCTGGGGACAGGGGAAACACCATATATTTT	CASSEPGDRGNTIYF
TRBV6-2/TRBV6-3	TRBD2	.	TRBJ2-2	TGTGCCAGCAGTTACACTAGCGGGACCGGGGAGCTGTTTTTT	CASSYTSGTGELFF
TRBV24-1	TRBD1	.	TRBJ1-2	TGTGCCACCAGTGAAACTGGGGGACAGGGAGACCTCTATGGCTACACCTTC	CATSETGGQGDLYGYTF
TRBV19	.	.	TRBJ2-3	TGTGCCAGTAGTATCTCCGGGCGCCTAGGCACAGATACGCAGTATTTT	CASSISGRLGTDTQYF
TRBV28	.	.	TRBJ2-7	TGTGCCAGCAGTTCACAGCTGGCGGTGGCCGAGCAGTACTTC	CASSSQLAVAEQYF
TRBV6-5	.	.	TRBJ1-1	TGTGCCAGCAATTCAGTCCCGGGCACTGAAGCTTTCTTT	CASNSVPGTEAFF
TRBV5-4	TRBD1	once	TRBJ1-2	TGTGCCAGCAGCTCGGGACAGGGGAAGTATGGCTACACCTTC	CASSSGQGKYGYTF
TRBV19	.	.	TRBJ2-3	TGTGCCAGTAGTCCTACGGGGGTGCTCACAGATACGCAGTATTTT	CASSPTGVLTDTQYF
TRBV4-3	.	.	TRBJ1-2	TGCGCCAGCAGCCAAGACTGGGGGCGCAACTATGGCTACACCTTC	CASSQDWGRNYGYTF
TRBV15	.	.	TRBJ1-5	TGTGCCACCAGCAGAGATAAAGGTCAGCCCCAGCATTTT	CATSRDKGQPQHF
TRBV6-5	.	.	TRBJ2-2	TGTGCCAGCAGTTACAGGGGTTTATTCGGGGAGCTGTTTTTT	CASSYRGLFGELFF
TRBV9	.	.	TRBJ2-1	TGTGCCAGCAGCGCAGATTTAAGGGGCGATGAGCAGTTCTTC	CASSADLRGDEQFF
TRBV28	.	.	TRBJ2-7	TGTGCCAGCAGTTTGGAGGAAAGCGAGCAGTACTTC	CASSLEESEQYF
TRBV5-4	.	.	TRBJ2-1	TGTGCCAGCAGCTTGGGTGCTTACAATGAGCAGTTCTTC	CASSLGAYNEQFF
TRBV29-1	.	.	TRBJ2-7	TGCAGCGTTGAAAACCCCGGCCACTACGAGCAGTACTTC	CSVENPGHYEQYF
TRBV19	.	.	TRBJ1-1	TGTGCCAGTAGTAAGGGAGGAACTGAAGCTTTCTTT	CASSKGGTEAFF
TRBV27	.	.	TRBJ2-3	TGTGCCAGCAGTCCGGGACCCCTCACAGATACGCAGTATTTT	CASSPGPLTDTQYF
TRBV10-1	TRBD2	once	TRBJ2-1	TGCGCCAGCAGCGAGACTAGCGGGAAATACAATGAGCAGTTCTTC	CASSETSGKYNEQFF
TRBV15	.	.	TRBJ1-2	TGTGCCACCAGCAGAGATCGGGGATCCTATGGCTACACCTTC	CATSRDRGSYGYTF
TRBV10-2	TRBD1	.	TRBJ2-7	TGCGCCAGCAGTGAGTCAAGGGACAGGGTCTACGAGCAGTACTTC	CASSESRDRVYEQYF
TRBV28	.	.	TRBJ2-1	TGTGCCAGCAGTCCAAGTCCGGGGGCGATATACAATGAGCAGTTCTTC	CASSPSPGAIYNEQFF
TRBV5-4	.	.	TRBJ2-1	TGTGCCAGCAGCCGAATACTCAATGAGCAGTTCTTC	CASSRILNEQFF
TRBV6-2/TRBV6-3	.	.	TRBJ2-1	TGTGCCAGCAGCCCCCTAGGAGACAATGAGCAGTTCTTC	CASSPLGDNEQFF
TRBV11-1	.	.	TRBJ1-2	TGTGCCAGCAGCTTTAACCGGGCGGATGGCTACACCTTC	CASSFNRADGYTF
TRBV2	.	once	TRBJ1-2	TGTGCCAGCAGTGAGGGGGGTAACAACTATGGCTACACCTTC	CASSEGGNNYGYTF
TRBV6-6	.	.	TRBJ2-2	TGTGCCAGCAGTGGGGTAGGAACAGACAACACCGGGGAGCTGTTTTTT	CASSGVGTDNTGELFF